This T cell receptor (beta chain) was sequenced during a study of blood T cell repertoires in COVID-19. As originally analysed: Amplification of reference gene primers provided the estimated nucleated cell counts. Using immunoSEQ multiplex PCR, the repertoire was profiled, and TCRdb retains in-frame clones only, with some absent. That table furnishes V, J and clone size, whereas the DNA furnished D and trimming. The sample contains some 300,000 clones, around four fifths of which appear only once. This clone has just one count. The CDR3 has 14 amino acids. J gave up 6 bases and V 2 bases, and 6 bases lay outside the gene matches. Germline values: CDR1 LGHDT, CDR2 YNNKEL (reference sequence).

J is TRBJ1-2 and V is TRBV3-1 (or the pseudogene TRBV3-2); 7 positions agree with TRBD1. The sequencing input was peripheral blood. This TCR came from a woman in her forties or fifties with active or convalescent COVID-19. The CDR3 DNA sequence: TGTGCCAGCAGCCAATTAACAGGGGTCGATGGCTACACCTTC. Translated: CASSQLTGVDGYTF.